These T cell receptor beta chains were read from a single sample in a study of T-cell reconstitution after alpha-beta-depleted transplantation in children. A single record per CDR3 protein comes from TCRdb applying MiXCR to the PCR reads. Of fewer than 500,000 distinct CDR3 sequences in the sample, about 45% were seen once. The sequences come from PBMCs, collected before TCRalphabeta/CD19-depleted stem cell transplant. The receptors were sampled from a girl aged 2 to 9 with aplastic anemia, due to receive a stem cell transplant. CDR3s include the opening cysteine and the closing phenylalanine or tryptophan. A D gene is named only where the DNA matches it firmly. A row's size may be missing; if present it is once, few, many or a size class.

d_call j_call clone_size v_call cdr3_aa cdr3_nt
TRBD2 TRBJ2-3 many TRBV7-2 CASSSGLAGRTDTQYF TGTGCCAGCAGCTCTGGACTAGCGGGCCGCACAGATACGCAGTATTTT
. TRBJ2-1 few TRBV9 CASSVLGDYNEQFF TGTGCCAGCAGCGTCCTTGGGGACTACAATGAGCAGTTCTTC
TRBD2 TRBJ2-1 many TRBV12-3/TRBV12-4 CASSFRTSGSNEQFF TGTGCCAGCAGTTTTAGGACTAGCGGGAGTAATGAGCAGTTCTTC
. TRBJ2-1 many TRBV19 CASSIEGVDVSTYNEQFF TGTGCCAGTAGTATCGAAGGGGTGGACGTGTCGACCTACAATGAGCAGTTCTTC
TRBD1 TRBJ1-2 . TRBV9 CASSTGQPHLHGYTF TGTGCCAGCAGCACGGGACAGCCTCATCTTCATGGCTACACCTTC
. TRBJ2-7 once TRBV6-1 CASSGVLGQVEQYF TGTGCCAGCAGTGGGGTCCTGGGACAAGTCGAGCAGTACTTC
TRBD2 TRBJ2-1 . TRBV7-9 CASSGLAGSSYNEQFF TGTGCCAGCAGCGGCCTAGCGGGAAGCTCCTACAATGAGCAGTTCTTC
. TRBJ1-2 . TRBV6-2/TRBV6-3 CASIYSTTSWSYGYTF TGTGCCAGCATTTACTCGACAACCAGCTGGAGCTATGGCTACACCTTC
TRBD1 TRBJ1-5 . TRBV28 CASWTGHSNQPQHF TGTGCCAGTTGGACAGGACATAGCAATCAGCCCCAGCATTTT
. TRBJ2-5 many TRBV7-2 CASSLDGRRQETQYF TGTGCCAGCAGCTTAGACGGTCGGAGACAAGAGACCCAGTACTTC
TRBD1 TRBJ2-7 many TRBV7-2 CASSRTGGREQYF TGTGCCAGCAGCCGGACAGGGGGCCGGGAGCAGTACTTC
. TRBJ1-1 . TRBV19 CASSMVGATEAFF TGTGCCAGTAGTATGGTAGGGGCCACTGAAGCTTTCTTT
TRBD2 TRBJ2-3 . TRBV5-1 CASSFLLAGGPSTDTQYF TGCGCCAGCAGCTTCCTCCTAGCGGGGGGGCCCTCCACAGATACGCAGTATTTT
TRBD1 TRBJ2-5 many TRBV7-6 CASSLGGTGQETQYF TGTGCCAGCAGCTTAGGTGGGACAGGACAAGAGACCCAGTACTTC
TRBD2 TRBJ2-1 many TRBV7-9 CASSPSGRAGNEQFF TGTGCCAGCAGCCCCAGCGGGAGGGCCGGCAATGAGCAGTTCTTC
. TRBJ2-3 . TRBV7-2 CASSFGLVTDTQYF TGTGCCAGCAGCTTCGGACTGGTTACAGATACGCAGTATTTT
. TRBJ2-3 many TRBV12-3/TRBV12-4 CASSLTRDTQYF TGTGCCAGCAGTTTGACTCGAGATACGCAGTATTTT
. TRBJ2-2 . TRBV27 CASSQSSVGTGELFF TGTGCCAGCAGTCAATCTAGCGTTGGGACCGGGGAGCTGTTTTTT
. TRBJ1-1 once TRBV5-6 CASSPGGRATEAFF TGTGCCAGCAGCCCGGGGGGACGGGCCACTGAAGCTTTCTTT
. TRBJ2-7 . TRBV20-1 CSAQRGYYSYEQYF TGCAGTGCCCAAAGGGGGTATTACTCCTACGAGCAGTACTTC
. TRBJ2-7 . TRBV12-3/TRBV12-4 CASRSRGAYEQYF TGTGCCAGCAGGTCCAGGGGCGCCTACGAGCAGTACTTC
. TRBJ2-3 . TRBV7-9 CASSLGGERADTQYF TGTGCCAGCAGCCTAGGAGGGGAAAGGGCAGATACGCAGTATTTT